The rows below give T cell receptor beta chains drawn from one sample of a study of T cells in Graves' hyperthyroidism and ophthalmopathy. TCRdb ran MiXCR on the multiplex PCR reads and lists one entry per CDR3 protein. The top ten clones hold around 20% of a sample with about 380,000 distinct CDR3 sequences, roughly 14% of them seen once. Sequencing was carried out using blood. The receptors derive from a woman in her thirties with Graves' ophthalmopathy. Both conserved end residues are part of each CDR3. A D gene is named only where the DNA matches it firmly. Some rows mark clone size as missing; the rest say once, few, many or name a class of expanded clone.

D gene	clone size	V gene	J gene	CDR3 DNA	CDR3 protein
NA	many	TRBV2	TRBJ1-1	TGTGCCAGCAGTGTTAGTAGGGTGCTGAACACTGAAGCTTTCTTT	CASSVSRVLNTEAFF
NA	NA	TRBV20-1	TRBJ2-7	TGCAGTGCTAGAGATTCGGGAGCCTACGAGCAGTACTTC	CSARDSGAYEQYF
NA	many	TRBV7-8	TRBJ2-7	TGTGCCAGCAGCCCTACAGTCGGGGTTACCTACGAGCAGTACTTC	CASSPTVGVTYEQYF
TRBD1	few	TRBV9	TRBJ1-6	TGTGCCAGCAGCCCCGTTTCGACAGGGAGTTCACCCCTCCACTTT	CASSPVSTGSSPLHF
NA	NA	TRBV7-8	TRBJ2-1	TGTGCCAGCAGCCCACTTGACAGGCCCCTCGATGAGCAGTTCTTC	CASSPLDRPLDEQFF
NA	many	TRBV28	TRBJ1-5	TGTGCCAGCAGCCGACGCCACAGGGTTGGGGGCAATCAGCCCCAGCATTTT	CASSRRHRVGGNQPQHF
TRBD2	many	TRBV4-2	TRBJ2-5	TGTGCCAGCAGCCCTACTCTCGGGACTAGCGGGGGGGAGACCCAGTACTTC	CASSPTLGTSGGETQYF
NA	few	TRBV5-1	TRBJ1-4	TGCGCCAGCAGGGACAGACTTAATGAAAAACTGTTTTTT	CASRDRLNEKLFF
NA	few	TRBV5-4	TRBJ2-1	TGTGCCAGCAGTCCAACCGACACCAATGAGCAGTTCTTC	CASSPTDTNEQFF
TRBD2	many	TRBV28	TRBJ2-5	TGTGCCAGCAGGGGCGGGGGGGGTGAGACCCAGTACTTC	CASRGGGGETQYF